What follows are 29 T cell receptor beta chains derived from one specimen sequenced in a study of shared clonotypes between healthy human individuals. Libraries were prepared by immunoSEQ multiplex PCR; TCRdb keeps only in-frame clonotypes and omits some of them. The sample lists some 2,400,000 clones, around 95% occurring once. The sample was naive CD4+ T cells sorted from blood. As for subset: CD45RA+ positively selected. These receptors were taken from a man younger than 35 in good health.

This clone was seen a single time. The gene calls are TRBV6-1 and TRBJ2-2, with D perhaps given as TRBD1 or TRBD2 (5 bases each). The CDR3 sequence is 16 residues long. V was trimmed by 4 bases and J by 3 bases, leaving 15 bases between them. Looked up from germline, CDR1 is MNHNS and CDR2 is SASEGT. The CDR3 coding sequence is TGTGCCAGCAGTGTGGAGGACATCGAGTACACCGGGGAGCTGTTTTTT. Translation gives CASSVEDIEYTGELFF.

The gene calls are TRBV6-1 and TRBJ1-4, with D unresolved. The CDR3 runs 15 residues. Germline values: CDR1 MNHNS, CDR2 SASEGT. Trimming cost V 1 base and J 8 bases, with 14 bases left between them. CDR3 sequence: CASSEGGRLEEKLFF. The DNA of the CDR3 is TGTGCCAGCAGTGAAGGAGGCAGATTAGAAGAAAAACTGTTTTTT.

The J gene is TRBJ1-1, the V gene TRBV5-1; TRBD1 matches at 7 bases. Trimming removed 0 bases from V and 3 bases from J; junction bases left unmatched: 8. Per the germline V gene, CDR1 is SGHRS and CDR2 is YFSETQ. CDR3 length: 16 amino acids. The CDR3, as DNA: TGCGCCAGCAGCTTGGTTGGAGGGGGCAGGTACACTGAAGCTTTCTTT. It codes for CASSLVGGGRYTEAFF.

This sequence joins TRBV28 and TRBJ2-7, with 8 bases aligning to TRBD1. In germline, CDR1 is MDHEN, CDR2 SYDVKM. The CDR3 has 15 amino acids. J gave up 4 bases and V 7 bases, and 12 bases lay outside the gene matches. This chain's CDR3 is CASILGQGSLYEQYF. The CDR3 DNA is TGTGCCAGCATTCTAGGACAGGGTTCTCTTTACGAGCAGTACTTC. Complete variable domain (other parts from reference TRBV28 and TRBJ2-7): DVKVTQSSRYLVKRTGEKVFLECVQDMDHENMFWYRQDPGLGLRLIYFSYDVKMKEKGDIPEGYSVSREKKERFSLILESASTNQTSMYLCASILGQGSLYEQYFGPGTRLTVT.

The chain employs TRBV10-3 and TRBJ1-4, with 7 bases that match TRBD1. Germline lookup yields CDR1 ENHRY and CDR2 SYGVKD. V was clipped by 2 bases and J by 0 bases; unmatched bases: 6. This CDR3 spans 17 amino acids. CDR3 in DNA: TGTGCCATCAGTGAGGGGACAGTGATTGCAACTAATGAAAAACTGTTTTTT. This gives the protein CAISEGTVIATNEKLFF.

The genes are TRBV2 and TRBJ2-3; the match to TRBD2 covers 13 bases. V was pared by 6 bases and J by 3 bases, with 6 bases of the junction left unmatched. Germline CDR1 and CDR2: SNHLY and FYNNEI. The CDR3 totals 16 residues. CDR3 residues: CASSPTSGRKTDTQYF. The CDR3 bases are TGTGCCAGCAGCCCGACTAGCGGGAGGAAGACAGATACGCAGTATTTT.

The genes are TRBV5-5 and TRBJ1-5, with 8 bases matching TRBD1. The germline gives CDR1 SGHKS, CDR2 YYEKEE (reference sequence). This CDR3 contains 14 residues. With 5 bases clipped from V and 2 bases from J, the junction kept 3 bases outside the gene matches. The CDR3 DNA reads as TGTGCCAGCAGTCTGACAGGGGGCAATCAGCCCCAGCATTTT. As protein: CASSLTGGNQPQHF.

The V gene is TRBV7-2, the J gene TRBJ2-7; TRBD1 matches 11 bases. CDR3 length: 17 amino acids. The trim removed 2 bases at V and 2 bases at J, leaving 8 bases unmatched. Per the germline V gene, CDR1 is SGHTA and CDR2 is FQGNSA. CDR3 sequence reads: CASSLKGGGQGAYEQYF. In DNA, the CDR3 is TGTGCCAGCAGCTTAAAGGGCGGGGGACAGGGGGCCTACGAGCAGTACTTC.

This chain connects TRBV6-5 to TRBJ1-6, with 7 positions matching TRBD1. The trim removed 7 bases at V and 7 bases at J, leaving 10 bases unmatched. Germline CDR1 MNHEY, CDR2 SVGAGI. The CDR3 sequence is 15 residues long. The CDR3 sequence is CASTRSTGTNSPLHF. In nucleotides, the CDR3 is TGTGCCAGCACCCGTTCGACAGGGACCAATTCACCCCTCCACTTT.

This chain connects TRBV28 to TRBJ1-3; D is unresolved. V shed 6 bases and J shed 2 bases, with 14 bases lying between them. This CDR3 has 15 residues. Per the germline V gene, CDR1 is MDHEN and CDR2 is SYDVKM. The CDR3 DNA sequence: TGTGCCAGCAGGTCCCCTTCTACGGCTGGAAACACCATATATTTT. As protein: CASRSPSTAGNTIYF.

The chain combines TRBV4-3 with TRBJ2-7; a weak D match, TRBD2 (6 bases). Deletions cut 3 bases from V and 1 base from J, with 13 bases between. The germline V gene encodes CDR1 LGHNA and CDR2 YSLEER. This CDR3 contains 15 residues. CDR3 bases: TGCGCCAGCAGCCAGTCTAGCGTATCATCCTACGAGCAGTACTTC. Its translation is CASSQSSVSSYEQYF.

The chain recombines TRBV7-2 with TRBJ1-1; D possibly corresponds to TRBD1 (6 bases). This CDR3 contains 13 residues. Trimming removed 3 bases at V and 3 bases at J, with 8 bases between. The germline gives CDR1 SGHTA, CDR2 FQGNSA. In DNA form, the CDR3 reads TGTGCCAGCAGCTTTAACAGGGACACTGAAGCTTTCTTT. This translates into CASSFNRDTEAFF.

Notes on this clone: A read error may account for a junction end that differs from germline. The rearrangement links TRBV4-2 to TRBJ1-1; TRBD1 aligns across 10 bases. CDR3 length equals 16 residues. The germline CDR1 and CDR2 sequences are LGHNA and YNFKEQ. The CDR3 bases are TGTGCCAGCAGCCGAACCTCCGGGACAGGGGACCCTGAGGCTTTCTTT. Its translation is CASSRTSGTGDPEAFF.

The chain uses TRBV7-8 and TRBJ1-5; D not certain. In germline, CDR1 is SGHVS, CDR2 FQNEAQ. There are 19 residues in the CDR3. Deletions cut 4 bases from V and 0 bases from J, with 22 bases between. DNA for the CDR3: TGTGCCAGCAGCTCTGGCCGACTCCGAGACACATATAGCAATCAGCCCCAGCATTTT. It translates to CASSSGRLRDTYSNQPQHF.

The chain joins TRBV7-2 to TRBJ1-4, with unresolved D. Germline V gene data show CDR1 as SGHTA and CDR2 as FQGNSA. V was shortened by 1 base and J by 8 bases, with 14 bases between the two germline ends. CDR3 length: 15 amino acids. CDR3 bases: TGTGCCAGCAGCTTAGGTGCAGGCCAATTGGAAAAACTGTTTTTT. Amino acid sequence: CASSLGAGQLEKLFF.

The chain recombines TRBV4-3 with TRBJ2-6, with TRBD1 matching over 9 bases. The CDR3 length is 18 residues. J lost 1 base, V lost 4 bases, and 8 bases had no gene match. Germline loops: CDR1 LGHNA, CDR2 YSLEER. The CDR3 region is CASSPSGDRASGANVLTF. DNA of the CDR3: TGCGCCAGCAGCCCATCAGGGGACAGGGCGTCTGGGGCCAACGTCCTGACTTTC.

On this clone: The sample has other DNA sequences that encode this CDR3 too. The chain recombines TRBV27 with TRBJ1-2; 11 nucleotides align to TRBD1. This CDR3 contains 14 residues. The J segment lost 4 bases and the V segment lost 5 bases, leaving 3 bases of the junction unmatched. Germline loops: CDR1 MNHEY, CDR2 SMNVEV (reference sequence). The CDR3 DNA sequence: TGTGCCAGCAGTCGTGGACAGGGGGCCTATGGCTACACCTTC. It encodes CASSRGQGAYGYTF.

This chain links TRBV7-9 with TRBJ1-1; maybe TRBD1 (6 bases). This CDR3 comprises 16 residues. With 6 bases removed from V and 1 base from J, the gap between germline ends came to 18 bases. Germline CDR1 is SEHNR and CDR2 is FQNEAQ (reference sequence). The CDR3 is CASRLRTGQGNTEAFF. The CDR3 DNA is TGTGCCAGCAGACTTCGTACAGGGCAAGGGAACACTGAAGCTTTCTTT.

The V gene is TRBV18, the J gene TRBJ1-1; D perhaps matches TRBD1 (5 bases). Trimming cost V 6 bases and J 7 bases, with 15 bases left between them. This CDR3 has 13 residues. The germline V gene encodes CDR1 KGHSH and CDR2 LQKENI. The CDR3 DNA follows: TGTGCCAGCTCGACCTGGGGGGGTAGTGAAGCTTTCTTT. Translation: CASSTWGGSEAFF.

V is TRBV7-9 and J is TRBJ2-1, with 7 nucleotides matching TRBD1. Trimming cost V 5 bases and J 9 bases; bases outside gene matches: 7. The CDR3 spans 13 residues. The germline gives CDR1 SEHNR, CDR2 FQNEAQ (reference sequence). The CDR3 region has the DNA TGTGCCAGCAGCCGCGAGGGGGCTGGTGAGCAGTTCTTC. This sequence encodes CASSREGAGEQFF. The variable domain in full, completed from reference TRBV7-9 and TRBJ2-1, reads DTGVSQNPRHKITKRGQNVTFRCDPISEHNRLYWYRQTLGQGPEFLTYFQNEAQLEKSRLLSDRFSAERPKGSFSTLEIQRTEQGDSAMYLCASSREGAGEQFFGPGTRLTVL.

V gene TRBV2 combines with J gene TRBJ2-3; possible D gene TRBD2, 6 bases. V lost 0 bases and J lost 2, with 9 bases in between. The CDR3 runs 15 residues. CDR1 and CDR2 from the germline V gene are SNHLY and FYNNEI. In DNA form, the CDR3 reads TGTGCCAGCAGTGAAGCGCGGACTATCACAGATACGCAGTATTTT. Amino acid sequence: CASSEARTITDTQYF.

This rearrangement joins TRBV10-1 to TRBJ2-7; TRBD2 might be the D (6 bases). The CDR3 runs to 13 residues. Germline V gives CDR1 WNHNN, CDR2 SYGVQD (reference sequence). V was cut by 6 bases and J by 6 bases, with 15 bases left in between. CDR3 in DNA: TGCGCCAGCAGCCCGTTTGCGGGAATCGAGCAGTACTTC. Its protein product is CASSPFAGIEQYF.

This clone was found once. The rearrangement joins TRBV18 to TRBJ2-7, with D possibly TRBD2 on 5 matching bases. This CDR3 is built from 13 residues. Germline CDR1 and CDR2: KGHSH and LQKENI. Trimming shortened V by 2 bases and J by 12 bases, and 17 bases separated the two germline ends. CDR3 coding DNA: TGTGCCAGCTCACCAATACAGCGGTTCGTGCGGTACTTC. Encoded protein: CASSPIQRFVRYF.

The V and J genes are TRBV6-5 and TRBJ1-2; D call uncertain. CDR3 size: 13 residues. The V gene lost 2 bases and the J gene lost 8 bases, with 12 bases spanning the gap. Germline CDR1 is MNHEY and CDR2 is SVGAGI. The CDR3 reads CASSYSSLGGYTF. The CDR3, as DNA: TGTGCCAGCAGTTACAGCTCATTGGGAGGCTACACCTTC.

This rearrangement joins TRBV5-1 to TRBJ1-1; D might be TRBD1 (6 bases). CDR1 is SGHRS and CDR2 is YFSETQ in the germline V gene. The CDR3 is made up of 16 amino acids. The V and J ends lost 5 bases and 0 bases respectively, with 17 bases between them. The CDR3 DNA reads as TGCGCCAGCAGACTTGAGGGGGGCCCGGTGAACACTGAAGCTTTCTTT. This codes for CASRLEGGPVNTEAFF. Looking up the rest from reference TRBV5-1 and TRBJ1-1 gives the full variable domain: KAGVTQTPRYLIKTRGQQVTLSCSPISGHRSVSWYQQTPGQGLQFLFEYFSETQRNKGNFPGRFSGRQFSNSRSEMNVSTLELGDSALYLCASRLEGGPVNTEAFFGQGTRLTVV.

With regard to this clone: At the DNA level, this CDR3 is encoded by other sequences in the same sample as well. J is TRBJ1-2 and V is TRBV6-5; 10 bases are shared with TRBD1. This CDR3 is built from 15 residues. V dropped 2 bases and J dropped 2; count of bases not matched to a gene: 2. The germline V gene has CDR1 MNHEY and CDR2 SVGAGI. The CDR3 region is CASSYRDRGNYGYTF. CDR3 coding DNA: TGTGCCAGCAGTTACAGGGACAGGGGCAACTATGGCTACACCTTC.

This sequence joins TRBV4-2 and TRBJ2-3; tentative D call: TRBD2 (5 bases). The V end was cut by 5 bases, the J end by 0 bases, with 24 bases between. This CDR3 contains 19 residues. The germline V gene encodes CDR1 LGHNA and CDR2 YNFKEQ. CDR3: CASSFLREDPISSTDTQYF. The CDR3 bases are TGTGCCAGCAGCTTCCTGAGGGAAGATCCTATCTCTAGCACAGATACGCAGTATTTT.

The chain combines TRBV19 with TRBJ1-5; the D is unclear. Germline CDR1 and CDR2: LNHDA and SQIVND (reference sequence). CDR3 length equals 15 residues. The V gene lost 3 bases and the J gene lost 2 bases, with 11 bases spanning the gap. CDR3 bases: TGTGCCAGTAGTATGGTCGGCGGCGGCAATCAGCCCCAGCATTTT. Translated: CASSMVGGGNQPQHF.

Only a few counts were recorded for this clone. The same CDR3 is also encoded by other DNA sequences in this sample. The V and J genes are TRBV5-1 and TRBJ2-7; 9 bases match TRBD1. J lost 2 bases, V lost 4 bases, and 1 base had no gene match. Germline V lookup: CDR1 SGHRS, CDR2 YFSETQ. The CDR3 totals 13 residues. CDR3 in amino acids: CASSRTGAYEQYF. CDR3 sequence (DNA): TGCGCCAGCAGCCGGACAGGGGCCTACGAGCAGTACTTC.